This note documents a single TCR beta chain sequence. This entry comes from a study of shared clonotypes between healthy human individuals. Per the authors' pipeline: ImmunoSEQ junction-only sequences lacked quality scores, so their filtering differed. Assay: immunoSEQ multiplex PCR; the TCRdb copy retains only in-frame clones and omits some. For V, J and clone size, that table is used; D and trimming come from the DNA. Among about 1.1 million clones listed, 75% to 85% were seen once. The TCR was taken from a man younger than 35 in good health. Some clones in this sample may be carry-over from other donors' samples. Source material: memory CD4+ T cells from PBMCs. Sample subset: CD45RA-negative fraction.

CDR3 sequence: CASSFRGRNYEQYF. CDR3 sequence (DNA): TGTGCCAGCAGCTTCCGGGGTCGGAACTACGAGCAGTACTTC. This rearrangement joins TRBV11-2 to TRBJ2-7; tentative D call: TRBD2 (5 bases). The V end lost 3 bases, the J end lost 3 bases, and 12 bases lay between the germline ends. This CDR3 is built from 14 residues. In germline, CDR1 is SGHAT, CDR2 FQNNGV.